This T cell receptor beta chain was found in a study of shared clonotypes between healthy human individuals. Study overall: The donor group consisted of two women and a few men, aged 18 to 49. A donor's plate count was three for CD4 naive and three for CD4 memory; CD8 naive had two and CD8 memory one.

As to this clone: Its antigen is not identified.

This CDR3 region has 15 residues. Germline trimming cut 6 bases from V and 4 bases from J; bases unmatched to any gene: 11. From germline, CDR1 is SEHNR and CDR2 FQNEAQ (reference sequence). Study outcomes and limitations: Roughly 5% of naive CD4 clonotypes were common to a few donors.

Assay: immunoSEQ multiplex PCR; the TCRdb copy retains only in-frame clones and omits some. The sample records millions of clones, approximately 95% being singletons. Naive CD8 cells comprised CD45RO-negative, CCR7-positively selected cells, excluding terminally differentiated effector memory CD45RA+ cells. Adult donors, all healthy and HIV-negative, had no recent acute infections or vaccinations. The chain recombines TRBV7-9 with TRBJ1-2; 7 bases match TRBD1. Input material: naive CD8+ T cells sorted from blood. This TCR came from a man aged 18-30 years in good health. The CDR3: CASSRGVGTAYGYTF. The CDR3 DNA reads as TGTGCCAGCAGTCGAGGGGTCGGGACAGCCTATGGCTACACCTTC.